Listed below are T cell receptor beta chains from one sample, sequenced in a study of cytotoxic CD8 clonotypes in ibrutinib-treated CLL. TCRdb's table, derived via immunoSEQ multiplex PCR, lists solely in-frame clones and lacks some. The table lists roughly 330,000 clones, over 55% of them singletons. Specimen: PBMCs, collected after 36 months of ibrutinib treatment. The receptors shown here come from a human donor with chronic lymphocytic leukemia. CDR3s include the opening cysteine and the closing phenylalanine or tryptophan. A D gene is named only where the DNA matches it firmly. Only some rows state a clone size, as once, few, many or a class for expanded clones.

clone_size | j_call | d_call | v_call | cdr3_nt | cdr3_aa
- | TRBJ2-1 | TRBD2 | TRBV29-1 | TGCAGCGTTGAAGCGTATACTAGCGACAATGAGCAGTTCTTC | CSVEAYTSDNEQFF
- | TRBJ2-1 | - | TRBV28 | TGTGCCAGCTCGATATTGCGACAGTATGAGCAGTTCTTC | CASSILRQYEQFF
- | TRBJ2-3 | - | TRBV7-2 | TGTGCCAGCACAGACTATCTAAGCACAGATACGCAGTATTTT | CASTDYLSTDTQYF
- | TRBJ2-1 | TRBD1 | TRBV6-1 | TGTGCCAGCCTGGGACAGGGTAGGTCCTACAATGAGCAGTTCTTC | CASLGQGRSYNEQFF
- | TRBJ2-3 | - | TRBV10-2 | TGCGCCAGCAGTGGACTAGTCGGGGACACAGATACGCAGTATTTT | CASSGLVGDTDTQYF
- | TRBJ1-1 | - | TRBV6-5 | TGTGCCAGCAGTGGAAGACTGGGGTGGGACACTGAAGCTTTCTTT | CASSGRLGWDTEAFF
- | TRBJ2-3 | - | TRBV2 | TGTGCCAGCCGCGAGGGCCCGAGCACAGATACGCAGTATTTT | CASREGPSTDTQYF
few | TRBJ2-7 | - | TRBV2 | TGTGCCAGCAGTGAAGACAGGGGGGGCCTGGAGCAGTACTTC | CASSEDRGGLEQYF
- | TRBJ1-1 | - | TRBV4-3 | TGCGCCAGCAGCCTCGGAATTAACACTGAAGCTTTCTTT | CASSLGINTEAFF
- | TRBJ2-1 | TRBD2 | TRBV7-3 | TGTGCCAGCAGCTCCGAAGGACTAGCTCGGTACAATGAGCAGTTCTTC | CASSSEGLARYNEQFF
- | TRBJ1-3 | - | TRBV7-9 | TGTGCCAGCAGCTTAGGGGCCGCCAGCTCTGGAAACACCATATATTTT | CASSLGAASSGNTIYF
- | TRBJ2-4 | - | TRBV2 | TGTGCCAGCGGTTCTATGTCCGCACTAGCCAAAAACATTCAGTACTTC | CASGSMSALAKNIQYF
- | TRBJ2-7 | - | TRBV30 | TGTGCCTGGAGTGAATGCGCTAGACCGTTTTACGAGCAGTACTTC | CAWSECARPFYEQYF
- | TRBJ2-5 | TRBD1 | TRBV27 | TGTGCCAGCAGTCCCCGCCAGGGGGCGAGCGTGACCCAGTACTTC | CASSPRQGASVTQYF
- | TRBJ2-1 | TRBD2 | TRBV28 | TGTGCCAGCAGTATCGGACTAGCGGGACCCTCCTACAATGAGCAGTTCTTC | CASSIGLAGPSYNEQFF
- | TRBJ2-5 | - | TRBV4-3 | TGCGCCAGCAGCCAACAACCGTTTCAAGAGACCCAGTACTTC | CASSQQPFQETQYF
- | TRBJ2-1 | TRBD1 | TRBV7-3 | TGTGCCAGCAGCTTAGCCGGGACAGGGGGCCTCAATGAGCAGTTCTTC | CASSLAGTGGLNEQFF
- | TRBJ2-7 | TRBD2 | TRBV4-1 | TGCGCCAGCAGCCGCAGCTCTAGCGGGGGTGATATCTACGAGCAGTACTTC | CASSRSSSGGDIYEQYF
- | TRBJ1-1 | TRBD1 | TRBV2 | TGTGCCAGCAGTGAAGCCCACCCCAACAGGGGGCGCAGGGCTGAAGCTTTCTTT | CASSEAHPNRGRRAEAFF
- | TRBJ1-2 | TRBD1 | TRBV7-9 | TGTGCCAGCAGCTACAGGGGGCGCCTAGGTGGCTACACCTTC | CASSYRGRLGGYTF
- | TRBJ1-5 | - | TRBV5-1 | TGCGCCAGCAGCCTAGGGGAAAGGGGCAATCAGCCCCAGCATTTT | CASSLGERGNQPQHF
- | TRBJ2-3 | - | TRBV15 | TGTGCCACCAGCAGAGAGGGTGGACTAACATCAGATACGCAGTATTTT | CATSREGGLTSDTQYF
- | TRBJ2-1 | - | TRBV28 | TGTGCCAGCAGTCCTTGGATGGGGGAGCAGTTCTTC | CASSPWMGEQFF
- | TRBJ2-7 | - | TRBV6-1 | TGTGCCAGCAGTCATACGTCCCCCTACGAGCAGTACTTC | CASSHTSPYEQYF
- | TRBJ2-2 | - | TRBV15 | TGTGCCACCCAAAGGACGATTACGAACACCGGGGAGCTGTTTTTT | CATQRTITNTGELFF
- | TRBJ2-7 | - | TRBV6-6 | TGTGCCAGCAGTTACACAGGGGAGGGTTCCTACGAGCAGTACTTC | CASSYTGEGSYEQYF
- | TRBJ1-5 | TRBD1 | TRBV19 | TGTGCCAGTCGGCAGGGGGACATAAACAATCAGCCCCAGCATTTT | CASRQGDINNQPQHF
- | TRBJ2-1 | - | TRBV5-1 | TGCGCCAGCAGCCCCGCCAAGAGCTCCTACAATGAGCAGTTCTTC | CASSPAKSSYNEQFF
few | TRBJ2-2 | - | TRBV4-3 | TGCGCCAGCAGCCAAGATCTTGCCAGGGGCAAGACCGGGGAGCTGTTTTTT | CASSQDLARGKTGELFF
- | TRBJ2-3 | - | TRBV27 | TGTGCCAGCAGTAAACTAGCTCCGGACGTAGGTACGCAGTATTTT | CASSKLAPDVGTQYF
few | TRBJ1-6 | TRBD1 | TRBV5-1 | TGCGCCAGCAGCTTGTACCCGACAGGGAATTCACCCCTCCACTTT | CASSLYPTGNSPLHF
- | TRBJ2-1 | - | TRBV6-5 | TGTGCCAGCAGTCGGCCTCCCTACAATGAGCAGTTCTTC | CASSRPPYNEQFF
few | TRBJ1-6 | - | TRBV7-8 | TGTGCCAGCAGCTTAGAAGGTAACAGATTATCACCCCTCCACTTT | CASSLEGNRLSPLHF
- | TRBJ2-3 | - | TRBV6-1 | TGTGCCAGCAGTGAGGAGCGGGATACGCAGTATTTT | CASSEERDTQYF
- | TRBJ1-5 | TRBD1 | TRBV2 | TGTGCCAGCAGTGGGGGACAGGGGGCTGAGGAGCCCCAGCATTTT | CASSGGQGAEEPQHF
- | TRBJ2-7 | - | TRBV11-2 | TGTGCCAGCAGCTTACTCGCCCAGGGTTACGAGCAGTACTTC | CASSLLAQGYEQYF
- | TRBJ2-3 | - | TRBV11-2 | TGTGCCAGCAGCTTTGGGCGGGGCTGGGGAGATACGCAGTATTTT | CASSFGRGWGDTQYF
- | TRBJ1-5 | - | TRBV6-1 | TGTGCCAGCAACCCTTTTAGCAATCAGCCCCAGCATTTT | CASNPFSNQPQHF